The rows below give T cell receptor beta chains drawn from one sample of a study of response to subunit inactivated influenza vaccine. TCRdb analysed the RT-PCR reads with MiXCR anew, one entry per CDR3 protein. This sample has 400,000 to 550,000 distinct CDR3 sequences, with 25% found just once. Sequencing was performed on CD4+ T cells sorted from PBMCs, taken 5 days after vaccination. The receptors were sampled from a man over 45 who received an inactivated influenza vaccine. Each CDR3 is given without its conserved first and last residue. Clone size is stated in some rows and not others, as once, few, many or a class when expanded.

>TRBV20-1|many
SASTAIGTDTQY
>TRBV5-1|many
ASRLRGNTDTQY
>TRBV2|few
ASRWDYNEQF
>TRBV7-6|-
ASSPTLAGGLGETQY
>TRBV12-3/TRBV12-4|medium-sized
ASSYKPSYGYT
>TRBV9|few
ASSVDSGPGELF
>TRBV6-2/TRBV6-3|-
ASSYIRVGELF
>TRBV12-3/TRBV12-4|-
ASSDRPDTQY
>TRBV4-1|-
ASSQDLGQQILIAKNIQY
>TRBV12-3/TRBV12-4|-
ASSFRLAGAYEQY
>TRBV12-3/TRBV12-4|-
ASSGQGTYEQY
>TRBV9|-
ASSVASTPNTGELF
>TRBV5-1|few
ATRASGGNNEQF
>TRBV12-3/TRBV12-4|few
ASSLAGTSENQY
>TRBV12-3/TRBV12-4|many
ASSPTLAEAYNEQF
>TRBV29-1|few
SVGGTTRLTQY
>TRBV4-3|-
ASSQDRYTQGRETQY
>TRBV5-1|-
ASSLGYGGGDNEQF
>TRBV5-1|few
ASRAQDTEAF
>TRBV6-2/TRBV6-3|few
ASKASGGQRETQY
>TRBV20-1|-
SAPNLGQGVTNTQY
>TRBV7-8|-
ASSSGPARTQY
>TRBV5-5|many
ASSLGGENIQY
>TRBV5-1|few
ASSLAGTGGTGELF
>TRBV5-6|-
ASSSQLAGLTGELF
>TRBV4-1|few
ASSQLPGTGVYNEQF
>TRBV4-3|-
ASSQEGTAVYEQY
>TRBV12-3/TRBV12-4|-
ASTFAGGPHEQY
>TRBV12-3/TRBV12-4|-
ASSRDRDRPQH
>TRBV28|few
ASSYISWGTSVLLSYNEQF
>TRBV28|-
ASSSTAYQETQY
>TRBV6-5|few
ASSFSGISGANVLT
>TRBV7-9|-
ASSPPGVSRSEAF
>TRBV7-2|-
ASNTGGADTQY
>TRBV6-5|few
ATSIRGEQF
>TRBV10-1|-
ASRKGQRTDTQY
>TRBV29-1|few
SVVPDRPDTQY
>TRBV7-2|-
ASSLARAGPKLGQTQY
>TRBV12-3/TRBV12-4|-
ASSFARAQRYEQY
>TRBV6-1|-
ASRGGGFYNVQF
>TRBV5-6|-
ASSLALSGGTDTQY
>TRBV5-1|few
ASSPLSGNRRETQY
>TRBV10-3|few
AASGRDSTKEQY
>TRBV5-1|few
ASSLGGGAPLH
>TRBV29-1|-
SAMTGGGEQY
>TRBV20-1|-
SGSRESYEQY
>TRBV4-2|-
ASSQEQGRRPEAF
>TRBV3-1|few
ASSQELGTGAREQY
>TRBV20-1|few
SAIRQGGYGYT
>TRBV6-2/TRBV6-3|few
ASSSAGSHRIGTGELF
>TRBV7-2|-
ASGQGQLYEQY
>TRBV4-2|-
ASSPRAREATHEQY
>TRBV7-8|-
ASSPSGTPANYGYT
>TRBV5-1|-
ASSSTNTGGAGYEQY